A selection of T cell receptor beta chains follows, all from one sample in a study of cytomegalovirus exposure and HLA in healthy donors. Clones were sequenced by immunoSEQ multiplex PCR, and TCRdb holds only the in-frame ones, with some missing. Of around 270,000 clones listed, around 80% are singletons. The material sequenced was PBMCs. These receptors were taken from a girl aged 2-9 years in good health and CMV-seronegative. Both conserved end residues are part of each CDR3. The order of the fields is J gene, clone size, D gene, V gene, CDR3 DNA, CDR3 protein. D genes are given only for firm matches. Expanded clones get a size class; other rows say once, few or many, or leave the size out.

j_call: TRBJ1-2; clone_size: few; d_call: -; v_call: TRBV5-6; cdr3_nt: TGTGCCAGCAGCTTGCACACAACAGGGTATGGCTACACCTTC; cdr3_aa: CASSLHTTGYGYTF
j_call: TRBJ1-1; clone_size: -; d_call: -; v_call: TRBV15; cdr3_nt: TGTGCCACCAGCAGAGCCCGCGGAGGAGCTTTCTTT; cdr3_aa: CATSRARGGAFF
j_call: TRBJ2-3; clone_size: -; d_call: -; v_call: TRBV5-1; cdr3_nt: TGCGCCAGCAGCTTCAGGGCCACAGATACGCAGTATTTT; cdr3_aa: CASSFRATDTQYF
j_call: TRBJ1-5; clone_size: -; d_call: -; v_call: TRBV19; cdr3_nt: TGTGCCAGTACGGACAACTATAGCAATCAGCCCCAGCATTTT; cdr3_aa: CASTDNYSNQPQHF
j_call: TRBJ1-4; clone_size: -; d_call: -; v_call: TRBV6-1; cdr3_nt: TGTGCCAGCAGAACTCGACAGATTGGAGGGGAAAAACTGTTTTTT; cdr3_aa: CASRTRQIGGEKLFF
j_call: TRBJ2-5; clone_size: -; d_call: TRBD2; v_call: TRBV5-4; cdr3_nt: TGTGCCAGCAGCGGCCCCGGGACTAGCGGGAGGAGGACAGAGACCCAGTACTTC; cdr3_aa: CASSGPGTSGRRTETQYF
j_call: TRBJ2-7; clone_size: -; d_call: TRBD2; v_call: TRBV19; cdr3_nt: TGTGCCAGTAGTGTACCGGGACTACCTTTGTACGAGCAGTACTTC; cdr3_aa: CASSVPGLPLYEQYF
j_call: TRBJ1-1; clone_size: -; d_call: -; v_call: TRBV28; cdr3_nt: TGTGCCAGCAGTTTACGACAGTTTAACACTGAAGCTTTCTTT; cdr3_aa: CASSLRQFNTEAFF
j_call: TRBJ2-1; clone_size: -; d_call: TRBD2; v_call: TRBV18; cdr3_nt: TGTGCCAGCTCGCCTGGTGATAGCGGGTACAATGAGCAGTTCTTC; cdr3_aa: CASSPGDSGYNEQFF
j_call: TRBJ1-4; clone_size: -; d_call: TRBD1; v_call: TRBV9; cdr3_nt: TGTGCCAGCAGCGCTAAGGCCCACAGGGGTGTTCAGGAAAAACTGTTTTTT; cdr3_aa: CASSAKAHRGVQEKLFF
j_call: TRBJ1-6; clone_size: -; d_call: TRBD1; v_call: TRBV30; cdr3_nt: TGTGCCTGGACAGGGGTTACGTGGACAGGGAAAGGCGGAGGATCACCCCTCCACTTT; cdr3_aa: CAWTGVTWTGKGGGSPLHF
j_call: TRBJ2-1; clone_size: -; d_call: TRBD2; v_call: TRBV30; cdr3_nt: TGTGCCTGGAGTCCTAGCGGGAGCTCCTACAATGAGCAGTTCTTC; cdr3_aa: CAWSPSGSSYNEQFF
j_call: TRBJ1-1; clone_size: -; d_call: TRBD1; v_call: TRBV6-5; cdr3_nt: TGTGCCAGCAGTTACGGGGGCAGGGGGCTTTACACTGAAGCTTTCTTT; cdr3_aa: CASSYGGRGLYTEAFF
j_call: TRBJ2-1; clone_size: -; d_call: TRBD1; v_call: TRBV11-1; cdr3_nt: TGTGCCAGCAGCCATTCCGGGACAGGGGGATACAATGAGCAGTTCTTC; cdr3_aa: CASSHSGTGGYNEQFF
j_call: TRBJ1-1; clone_size: -; d_call: -; v_call: TRBV29-1; cdr3_nt: TGCAGCGTTCACTCCGCACTATTGCGGAACACTGAAGCTTTCTTT; cdr3_aa: CSVHSALLRNTEAFF
j_call: TRBJ2-7; clone_size: -; d_call: -; v_call: TRBV5-6; cdr3_nt: TGTGCCACTCTCTACGAGCAGTACTTC; cdr3_aa: CATLYEQYF
j_call: TRBJ1-1; clone_size: -; d_call: TRBD1; v_call: TRBV9; cdr3_nt: TGTGCCAGCAGCGTAGAGGGGGCCTTGAACACTGAAGCTTTCTTT; cdr3_aa: CASSVEGALNTEAFF
j_call: TRBJ1-4; clone_size: -; d_call: -; v_call: TRBV30; cdr3_nt: TGTGCCTGGAGTGCCTACGACGGACCTAGGGGCGAAAAACTGTTTTTT; cdr3_aa: CAWSAYDGPRGEKLFF
j_call: TRBJ2-7; clone_size: -; d_call: TRBD1; v_call: TRBV28; cdr3_nt: TGTGCCAGCAGTCGACCGGGACAGGGAGCCTACGAGCAGTACTTC; cdr3_aa: CASSRPGQGAYEQYF
j_call: TRBJ2-7; clone_size: -; d_call: TRBD2; v_call: TRBV27; cdr3_nt: TGTGCCAGCAGTGGAGCGGGAGCTAGCTACGAGCAGTACTTC; cdr3_aa: CASSGAGASYEQYF
j_call: TRBJ1-2; clone_size: -; d_call: -; v_call: TRBV2; cdr3_nt: TGTGCCAGCAGTGAAGGTATCTATGGCTACACCTTC; cdr3_aa: CASSEGIYGYTF
j_call: TRBJ2-5; clone_size: -; d_call: -; v_call: TRBV14; cdr3_nt: TGTGCCAGCAGCCAAGATCAATCCTACCAAGAGGCCCAGTACTTC; cdr3_aa: CASSQDQSYQEAQYF
j_call: TRBJ1-4; clone_size: once; d_call: -; v_call: TRBV9; cdr3_nt: TGTGCCAGCAGCGTTACAGGAGCCACAACTAATGAAAAACTGTTTTTT; cdr3_aa: CASSVTGATTNEKLFF
j_call: TRBJ2-7; clone_size: once; d_call: -; v_call: TRBV28; cdr3_nt: TGTGCCAGCAGTTTCCCCCAGGACTCCTACGAGCAGTACTTC; cdr3_aa: CASSFPQDSYEQYF
j_call: TRBJ1-2; clone_size: -; d_call: TRBD1; v_call: TRBV28; cdr3_nt: TGTGCCAGCAGTTTAGGGGACAGGGACTATGGCTACACCTTC; cdr3_aa: CASSLGDRDYGYTF
j_call: TRBJ1-5; clone_size: few; d_call: -; v_call: TRBV28; cdr3_nt: TGTGCCAGCAGACAGGGCCCCTATAGCAATCAGCCCCAGCATTTT; cdr3_aa: CASRQGPYSNQPQHF
j_call: TRBJ2-3; clone_size: -; d_call: TRBD1; v_call: TRBV7-9; cdr3_nt: TGTGCCAGCAACCGTGGACAGGGAGGAACAGATACGCAGTATTTT; cdr3_aa: CASNRGQGGTDTQYF
j_call: TRBJ1-1; clone_size: -; d_call: -; v_call: TRBV9; cdr3_nt: TGTGCCAGCAGCGTAACGACAGGAGAGATGAACACTGAAGCTTTCTTT; cdr3_aa: CASSVTTGEMNTEAFF
j_call: TRBJ2-7; clone_size: once; d_call: TRBD2; v_call: TRBV2; cdr3_nt: TGTGCCACCCTGACTAGCGGGGGAACGTACGAGCAGTACTTC; cdr3_aa: CATLTSGGTYEQYF
j_call: TRBJ1-2; clone_size: once; d_call: -; v_call: TRBV5-5; cdr3_nt: TGTGCCAGCAGCTTGGCGATCGGAGCTAACTATGGCTACACCTTC; cdr3_aa: CASSLAIGANYGYTF
j_call: TRBJ2-7; clone_size: -; d_call: TRBD2; v_call: TRBV7-6; cdr3_nt: TGTGCCAGCAGGTGGACTAGCGGGAGTTCCTACGAGCAGTACTTC; cdr3_aa: CASRWTSGSSYEQYF
j_call: TRBJ2-5; clone_size: -; d_call: TRBD1; v_call: TRBV12-5; cdr3_nt: TGTGCTAGTGGTTTGGGTTCGACAGGGGGCGTAGAGACCCAGTACTTC; cdr3_aa: CASGLGSTGGVETQYF
j_call: TRBJ2-7; clone_size: -; d_call: -; v_call: TRBV7-9; cdr3_nt: TGTTCCAGCACCCAATTAGTTGCCCCCTACGAGCAGTACTTC; cdr3_aa: CSSTQLVAPYEQYF
j_call: TRBJ2-1; clone_size: -; d_call: -; v_call: TRBV18; cdr3_nt: TGTGCCAGCTCCCCTGGGGGGGCCGGAGGGTTCTTC; cdr3_aa: CASSPGGAGGFF
j_call: TRBJ1-4; clone_size: -; d_call: -; v_call: TRBV29-1; cdr3_nt: TGCAGCGCCACGGTGCTAGCGAATGAAAAACTGTTTTTT; cdr3_aa: CSATVLANEKLFF
j_call: TRBJ2-3; clone_size: -; d_call: TRBD2; v_call: TRBV4-2; cdr3_nt: TGTGCCAGCAGCCGACTAGCGGGGGGCGGCACAGATACGCAGTATTTT; cdr3_aa: CASSRLAGGGTDTQYF
j_call: TRBJ1-2; clone_size: few; d_call: TRBD1; v_call: TRBV29-1; cdr3_nt: TGCAGCGTGGACGACAGGGGGCGAGGCTATGGCTACACCTTC; cdr3_aa: CSVDDRGRGYGYTF
j_call: TRBJ2-7; clone_size: few; d_call: -; v_call: TRBV6-5; cdr3_nt: TGTGCCAGCAGTTACTCGGTCGTGGGGGCTACCGAGCAGTACTTC; cdr3_aa: CASSYSVVGATEQYF
j_call: TRBJ1-5; clone_size: -; d_call: -; v_call: TRBV6-5; cdr3_nt: TGTGCCAGCAGTCCAGAGGGATTCGGTCAGCCCCAGCATTTT; cdr3_aa: CASSPEGFGQPQHF
j_call: TRBJ2-1; clone_size: -; d_call: -; v_call: TRBV30; cdr3_nt: TGTGCCTGGAGTGTAAGATCCGGGGGTGAGCAGTTCTTC; cdr3_aa: CAWSVRSGGEQFF
j_call: TRBJ2-2; clone_size: -; d_call: TRBD2; v_call: TRBV4-1; cdr3_nt: TGCGCCAGCAGCCAAGGCCCTAGCGGGTTTTCCACCGGGGAGCTGTTTTTT; cdr3_aa: CASSQGPSGFSTGELFF
j_call: TRBJ1-2; clone_size: -; d_call: -; v_call: TRBV18; cdr3_nt: TGTGCCAGCTCACCTACGACAGGCGGCTACGATGGCTACACCTTC; cdr3_aa: CASSPTTGGYDGYTF
j_call: TRBJ2-7; clone_size: few; d_call: TRBD2; v_call: TRBV27; cdr3_nt: TGTGCCAGCAGTTTCAATAGCGGGAGGGCCGATGAGCAGTACTTC; cdr3_aa: CASSFNSGRADEQYF
j_call: TRBJ2-7; clone_size: -; d_call: -; v_call: TRBV6-1; cdr3_nt: TGTGCCAGCAGGCCGGGGACTTACGAGCAGTACTTC; cdr3_aa: CASRPGTYEQYF
j_call: TRBJ2-7; clone_size: once; d_call: TRBD2; v_call: TRBV6-1; cdr3_nt: TGTGCCAGCAGCCGAGCGGGGGACTACGAGCAGTACTTC; cdr3_aa: CASSRAGDYEQYF
j_call: TRBJ1-5; clone_size: -; d_call: TRBD1; v_call: TRBV6-6; cdr3_nt: TGTGCCAGCAGCTCCCAAGACAGGGTCCAGCCCCAGCATTTT; cdr3_aa: CASSSQDRVQPQHF
j_call: TRBJ2-2; clone_size: -; d_call: TRBD2; v_call: TRBV5-1; cdr3_nt: TGCGGTACCGGATTCGGAGTAGCGGGAGACACCGGGGAGCTGTTTTTT; cdr3_aa: CGTGFGVAGDTGELFF
j_call: TRBJ1-1; clone_size: -; d_call: -; v_call: TRBV7-8; cdr3_nt: TGTGCCAGCAGCCCTCGCGAGACACCGAACACTGAAGCTTTCTTT; cdr3_aa: CASSPRETPNTEAFF
j_call: TRBJ2-3; clone_size: -; d_call: TRBD1; v_call: TRBV28; cdr3_nt: TGTGCCAGCGAGGGGGCACAGGGCACAGATACGCAGTATTTT; cdr3_aa: CASEGAQGTDTQYF
j_call: TRBJ2-7; clone_size: few; d_call: -; v_call: TRBV4-2; cdr3_nt: TGTGCCAGCAGCCAAGAAACTGGGAGCTCCTACGAGCAGTACTTC; cdr3_aa: CASSQETGSSYEQYF
j_call: TRBJ2-7; clone_size: -; d_call: -; v_call: TRBV13; cdr3_nt: TGTGCCAGCAGCTTAGACCAGAATCTCGAGCAGTACTTC; cdr3_aa: CASSLDQNLEQYF
j_call: TRBJ2-3; clone_size: -; d_call: -; v_call: TRBV10-3; cdr3_nt: TGTGCCATCACTACGAGCGGAAGGACGCAGTATTTT; cdr3_aa: CAITTSGRTQYF
j_call: TRBJ2-1; clone_size: -; d_call: -; v_call: TRBV5-1; cdr3_nt: TGCGCCAGCAGCTCGGCAGGGGACCCCTACAATGAGCAGTTCTTC; cdr3_aa: CASSSAGDPYNEQFF
j_call: TRBJ2-7; clone_size: -; d_call: -; v_call: TRBV28; cdr3_nt: TGTGCCAGCACTACCGGGGAATACGAGCAGTACTTC; cdr3_aa: CASTTGEYEQYF
j_call: TRBJ1-2; clone_size: -; d_call: -; v_call: TRBV5-6; cdr3_nt: TGTGCCAGCAGCTTGGGCAGGGCCCTAGAAGCCTATGGCTACACCTTC; cdr3_aa: CASSLGRALEAYGYTF
j_call: TRBJ2-7; clone_size: -; d_call: TRBD2; v_call: TRBV5-1; cdr3_nt: TGCGCCAGCAGCCCAGCCCCACGACTAGCGGGAGTATACGAGCAGTACTTC; cdr3_aa: CASSPAPRLAGVYEQYF
j_call: TRBJ1-2; clone_size: -; d_call: TRBD1; v_call: TRBV11-2; cdr3_nt: TGTGCCAGCAGCTCCGGACAGGGATCCTATGGCTACACCTTC; cdr3_aa: CASSSGQGSYGYTF